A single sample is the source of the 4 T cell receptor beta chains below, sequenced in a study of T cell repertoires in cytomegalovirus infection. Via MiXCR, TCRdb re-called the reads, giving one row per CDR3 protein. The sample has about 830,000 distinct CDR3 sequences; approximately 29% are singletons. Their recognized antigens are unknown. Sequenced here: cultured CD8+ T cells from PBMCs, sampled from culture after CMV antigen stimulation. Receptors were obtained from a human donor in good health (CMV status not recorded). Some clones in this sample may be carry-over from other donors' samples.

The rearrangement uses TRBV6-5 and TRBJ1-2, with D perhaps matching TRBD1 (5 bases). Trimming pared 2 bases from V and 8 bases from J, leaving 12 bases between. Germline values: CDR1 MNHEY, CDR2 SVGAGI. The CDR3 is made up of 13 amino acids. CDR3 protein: CASSYGGTGGYTF. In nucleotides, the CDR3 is TGTGCCAGCAGTTACGGGGGGACTGGCGGCTACACCTTC.

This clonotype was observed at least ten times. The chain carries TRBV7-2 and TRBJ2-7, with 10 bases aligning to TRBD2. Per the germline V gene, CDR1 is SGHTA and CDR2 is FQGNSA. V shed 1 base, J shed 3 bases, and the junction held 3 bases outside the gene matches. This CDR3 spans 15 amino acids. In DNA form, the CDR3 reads TGTGCCAGCAGCTTAGAAGCTAGCGGGGGCTACGAGCAGTACGTC. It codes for CASSLEASGGYEQYV.

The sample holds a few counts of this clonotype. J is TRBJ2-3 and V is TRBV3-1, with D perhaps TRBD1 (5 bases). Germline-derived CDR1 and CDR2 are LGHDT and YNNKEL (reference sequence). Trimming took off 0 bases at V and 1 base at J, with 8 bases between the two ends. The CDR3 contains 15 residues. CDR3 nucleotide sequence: TGTGCCAGCAGCCAAGAACCAGGGCGCACAGATACGCAGTATTTT. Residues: CASSQEPGRTDTQYF.

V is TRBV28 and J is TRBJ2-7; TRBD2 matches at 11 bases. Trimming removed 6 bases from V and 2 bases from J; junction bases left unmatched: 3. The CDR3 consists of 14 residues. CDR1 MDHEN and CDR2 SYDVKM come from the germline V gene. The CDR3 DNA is TGTGCCAGCAGAACGACTAGCGGGGCCTACGAGCAGTACGTC. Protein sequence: CASRTTSGAYEQYV.